The 10 T cell receptor beta chains presented below share a single source sample, sequenced in a study of identical twins. TCRdb processed the 5' RACE reads anew with MiXCR; each CDR3 protein has one entry. Of some 240,000 distinct CDR3 sequences listed, approximately 8.3% are singletons. These data also formed part of another study, on yellow fever vaccine responses in identical twins.

Sample: CD8+ T cells sorted from blood. The receptors were gathered from a woman aged 18-29 years in good health.

The chain carries TRBV5-1 and TRBJ2-5; perhaps TRBD1 as D (5 bases). The CDR3 has 14 amino acids. The V and J ends lost 1 base and 2 bases respectively, with 9 bases between them. Per the germline V gene, CDR1 is SGHRS and CDR2 is YFSETQ. The CDR3 sequence is CASSLRQTQETQYF. CDR3 nucleotides: TGCGCCAGCAGCTTGAGACAGACACAAGAGACCCAGTACTTC.

This clonotype was seen a handful of times. V gene TRBV6-5 combines with J gene TRBJ2-3, with D perhaps matching TRBD1 (5 bases). Per germline, CDR1 MNHEY and CDR2 SVGAGI. There are 14 residues in the CDR3. Trimming took off 0 bases at V and 1 base at J, with 5 bases between the two ends. The CDR3 is CASSYSTGTDTQYF. The DNA for the CDR3 is TGTGCCAGCAGTTACTCGACAGGCACAGATACGCAGTATTTT.

The chain is built from TRBV5-1 and TRBJ2-6; 9 bases are shared with TRBD1. Germline CDR1 SGHRS, CDR2 YFSETQ. CDR3 length equals 16 residues. J lost 0 bases, V lost 6 bases, and 4 bases had no gene match. In nucleotides, the CDR3 is TGCGCCAGCACCGACAGGGGGTCCTCTGGGGCCAACGTCCTGACTTTC. Protein product: CASTDRGSSGANVLTF.

This clonotype was counted a few times. The V gene is TRBV29-1, the J gene TRBJ2-1; weak D call: TRBD2 (5 bases). V lost 1 base to trimming and J lost 6 bases, with 7 bases between them. Germline V gene lookup returns CDR1 SQVTM and CDR2 ANQGSEA. CDR3 length: 12 amino acids. DNA of the CDR3: TGCAGCGTTGAAGGCGGGCCCAATGAGCAGTTCTTC. Translating it yields CSVEGGPNEQFF.

V usage is TRBV6-5 and J usage is TRBJ2-1; 10 nucleotides align to TRBD2. Per germline, CDR1 MNHEY and CDR2 SVGAGI. The V gene end was trimmed by 0 bases and the J gene end by 0 bases; junction bases not matched to a gene: 5. This CDR3 region has 18 residues. The CDR3 sequence is CASSYSASGGSSYNEQFF. The CDR3 DNA reads as TGTGCCAGCAGTTACTCTGCTAGCGGGGGAAGCTCCTACAATGAGCAGTTCTTC.

The chain couples TRBV29-1 to TRBJ2-2; perhaps TRBD2 as D (10 bases). CDR3 length: 17 residues. Germline assignment: CDR1 SQVTM and CDR2 ANQGSEA. Trimming removed 6 bases from V and 7 bases from J, with 27 bases in between. The CDR3 DNA follows: TGCAGCGTGGAGGGACAGGGCGAGCGGGAGGGCCACGGGGAGCTGTTTTTT. This translates into CSVEGQGEREGHGELFF.

This clonotype was observed a handful of times. The J gene is TRBJ2-1, the V gene TRBV20-1; 10 bases fit TRBD2. CDR1 and CDR2 from the germline V gene are DFQATT and SNEGSKA (reference sequence). The CDR3 covers 15 residues. J gave up 7 bases and V 3 bases, and 9 bases lay outside the gene matches. This chain's CDR3 is CSARSLAGVINEQFF. In nucleotides, the CDR3 is TGCAGTGCTAGGTCGCTAGCGGGAGTAATTAATGAGCAGTTCTTC.

This clonotype was detected many times. The rearrangement uses TRBV28 and TRBJ2-7; D ambiguous. Germline values: CDR1 MDHEN, CDR2 SYDVKM. This CDR3 region has 12 residues. Trimming pared 5 bases from V and 0 bases from J, leaving 5 bases between. CDR3 DNA sequence: TGTGCCAGCAGTCGCCTCTCCTACGAGCAGTACTTC. Residues: CASSRLSYEQYF.

The genes are TRBV4-3 and TRBJ2-7; 8 bases agree with TRBD1. The CDR3 spans 15 residues. Germline values: CDR1 LGHNA, CDR2 YSLEER. Unmatched junction bases numbered 7, after V lost 0 bases and J lost 6 bases. The DNA for the CDR3 is TGCGCCAGCAGCCAAGATCGGGCAGGGGGCGGCGAGCAGTACTTC. Translating gives CASSQDRAGGGEQYF.

This clonotype has just a few counts. The rearrangement uses TRBV7-9 and TRBJ1-2, with TRBD1 matching over 10 bases. V gave up 2 bases and J gave up 6 bases; unmatched junction bases: 6. Germline V lookup: CDR1 SEHNR, CDR2 FQNEAQ (reference sequence). CDR3 length equals 15 residues. The CDR3 DNA sequence: TGTGCCAGCAGCTTATGGGGACAGGGGTCTGATGGCTACACCTTC. Translation gives CASSLWGQGSDGYTF. The complete variable domain, with remaining parts taken from reference TRBV7-9 and TRBJ1-2, reads DTGVSQNPRHKITKRGQNVTFRCDPISEHNRLYWYRQTLGQGPEFLTYFQNEAQLEKSRLLSDRFSAERPKGSFSTLEIQRTEQGDSAMYLCASSLWGQGSDGYTFGSGTRLTVV.